This TCR beta chain came from a study of CD8 T cells in ankylosing spondylitis. Study observations and caveats: CD8+ disease-linked clones were present at relatively low frequencies in blood. Past studies reported some motif variants in reactive arthritis synovial fluid and blood. One TCR beta motif, made up of about 8 highly homologous variants, appeared characteristic of ankylosing spondylitis blood. Disease-associated clones were reportedly significantly overrepresented in matched ankylosing spondylitis synovial fluid.

On this clonotype itself: The antigen remains unidentified.

Quantitative 5'-RACE with molecular barcodes was used to make the TCR beta libraries. TCRdb processed the 5' RACE reads anew with MiXCR; each CDR3 protein has one entry. The data hold around 540,000 distinct CDR3 sequences, with 12% observed a single time. CDR3 length: 14 amino acids. V dropped 2 bases and J dropped 7 bases, with 11 bases sitting between them. In germline, CDR1 is SGHTA, CDR2 FQGNSA. The sample was blood, either unsorted or a sorted T cell fraction (not recorded which). This TCR came from a male donor with ankylosing spondylitis. The chain employs TRBV7-2 and TRBJ2-2; D gene uncertain. The CDR3 loop reads CASSLMGLGGELFF. The DNA for the CDR3 is TGTGCCAGCAGCTTAATGGGCCTGGGCGGGGAGCTGTTTTTT. Variable domain in full (rest from reference TRBV7-2 and TRBJ2-2): GAGVSQSPSNKVTEKGKDVELRCDPISGHTALYWYRQSLGQGLEFLIYFQGNSAPDKSGLPSDRFSAERTGGSVSTLTIQRTQQEDSAVYLCASSLMGLGGELFFGEGSRLTVL.